The clone carrying this T cell receptor beta chain was observed a handful of times. The CDR3 is 14 residues long. Losses at the gene ends were 6 bases for V and 4 bases for J; bases not matched to a gene: 9. CDR1 LNHDA and CDR2 SQIVND come from the germline V gene (reference sequence). PBMCs stemmed from about 9.7 ml fresh peripheral blood. This sample was taken from a study of T cells in Graves' hyperthyroidism and ophthalmopathy. It was RNA transcripts that yielded the amplified TCR beta CDR3 regions. When the TCR CDR3 underwent first-round RT-PCR, the HTBI primer set was used. One entry per CDR3 protein, called by TCRdb with MiXCR from the multiplex PCR reads. The sample carries 360,000 or so distinct CDR3 sequences, 13% to 15% recorded once.

This chain connects TRBV19 to TRBJ2-7, with TRBD1 matching 7 bases. Sequences were obtained from blood. The TCR sequence derives from a woman aged 55-70 years with Graves' ophthalmopathy. In DNA, the CDR3 is TGTGCCAGTAGGAGGGACAGCGTTTCTTACGAGCAGTACTTC. It yields the protein CASRRDSVSYEQYF.